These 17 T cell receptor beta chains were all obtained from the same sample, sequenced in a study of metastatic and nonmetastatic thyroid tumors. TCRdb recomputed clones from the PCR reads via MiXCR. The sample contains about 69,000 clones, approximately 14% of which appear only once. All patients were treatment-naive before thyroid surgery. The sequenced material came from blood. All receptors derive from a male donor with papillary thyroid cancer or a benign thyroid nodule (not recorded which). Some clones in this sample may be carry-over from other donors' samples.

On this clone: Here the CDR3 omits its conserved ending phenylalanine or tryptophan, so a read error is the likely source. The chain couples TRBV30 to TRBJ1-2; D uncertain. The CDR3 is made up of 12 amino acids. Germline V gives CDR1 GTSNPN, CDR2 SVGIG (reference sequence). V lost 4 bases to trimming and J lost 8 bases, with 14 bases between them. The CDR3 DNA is TGTGCCTGGATTCAGAGAAGGGTAGGCTACACCCTC. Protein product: CAWIQRRVGYTL.

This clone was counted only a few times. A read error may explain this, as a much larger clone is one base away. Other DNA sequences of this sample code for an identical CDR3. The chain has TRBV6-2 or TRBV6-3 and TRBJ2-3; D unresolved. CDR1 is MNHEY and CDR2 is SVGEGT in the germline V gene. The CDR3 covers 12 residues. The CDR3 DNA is TGTGCCAGCAGTAGATCAGAAGATACGCAGTGTTTT. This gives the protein CASSRSEDTQCF.

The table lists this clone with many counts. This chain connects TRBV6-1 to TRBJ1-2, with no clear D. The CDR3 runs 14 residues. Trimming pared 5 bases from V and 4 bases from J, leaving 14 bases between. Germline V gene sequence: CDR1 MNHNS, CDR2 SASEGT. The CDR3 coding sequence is TGTGCCAGCAGTCCAGAGAACCTCTTCTATGGCTACACCTTC. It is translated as CASSPENLFYGYTF.

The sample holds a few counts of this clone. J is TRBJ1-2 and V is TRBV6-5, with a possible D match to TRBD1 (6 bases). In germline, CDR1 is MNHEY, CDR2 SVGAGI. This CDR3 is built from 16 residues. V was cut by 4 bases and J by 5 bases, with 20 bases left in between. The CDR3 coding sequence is TGTGCCAGCAGTTTCTCCGGTATAGGGGGAATTTATGGCTACACCTTC. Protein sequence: CASSFSGIGGIYGYTF.

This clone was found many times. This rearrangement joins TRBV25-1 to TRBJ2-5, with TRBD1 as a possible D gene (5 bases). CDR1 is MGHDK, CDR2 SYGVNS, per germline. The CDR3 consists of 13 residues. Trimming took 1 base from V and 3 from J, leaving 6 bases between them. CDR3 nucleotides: TGTGCCAGCAGTGAATCCAGGGAAGAGACCCAGTACTTC. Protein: CASSESREETQYF.

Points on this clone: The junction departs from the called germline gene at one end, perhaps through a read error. The CDR3 protein is CANSLSGAYEQYF. For the CDR3, the DNA is TGTGCCAACAGCTTATCGGGGGCATACGAGCAGTACTTC. This chain joins TRBV7-2 and TRBJ2-7, with D perhaps assigned TRBD1 or TRBD2 (6 bases each). CDR3 length: 13 residues. Germline CDR1 is SGHTA and CDR2 is FQGNSA. Using reference TRBV7-2 and TRBJ2-7 for the parts outside the CDR3, the full variable domain is GAGVSQSPSNKVTEKGKDVELRCDPISGHTALYWYRQSLGQGLEFLIYFQGNSAPDKSGLPSDRFSAERTGGSVSTLTIQRTQQEDSAVYLCANSLSGAYEQYFGPGTRLTVT.

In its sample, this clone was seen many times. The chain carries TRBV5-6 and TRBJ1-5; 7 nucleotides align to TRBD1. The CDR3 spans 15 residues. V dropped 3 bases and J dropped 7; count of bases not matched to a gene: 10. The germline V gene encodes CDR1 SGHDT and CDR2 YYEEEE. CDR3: CASSSIRQGGQPQHF. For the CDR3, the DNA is TGTGCCAGCAGCTCGATCCGACAGGGAGGACAGCCCCAGCATTTT.

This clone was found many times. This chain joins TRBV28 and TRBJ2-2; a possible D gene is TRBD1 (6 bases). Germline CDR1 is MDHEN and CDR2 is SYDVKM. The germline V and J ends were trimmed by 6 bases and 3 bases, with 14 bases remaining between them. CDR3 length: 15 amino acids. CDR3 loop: CASSHITGYTGELFF. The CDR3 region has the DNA TGTGCCAGCAGCCATATTACAGGGTACACCGGGGAGCTGTTTTTT.

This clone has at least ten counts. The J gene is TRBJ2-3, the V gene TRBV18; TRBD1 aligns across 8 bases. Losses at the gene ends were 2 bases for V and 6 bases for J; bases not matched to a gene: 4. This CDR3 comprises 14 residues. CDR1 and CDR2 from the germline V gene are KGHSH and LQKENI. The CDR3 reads CASSPTGGRDTQYF. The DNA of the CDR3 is TGTGCCAGCTCACCAACAGGGGGACGGGATACGCAGTATTTT.

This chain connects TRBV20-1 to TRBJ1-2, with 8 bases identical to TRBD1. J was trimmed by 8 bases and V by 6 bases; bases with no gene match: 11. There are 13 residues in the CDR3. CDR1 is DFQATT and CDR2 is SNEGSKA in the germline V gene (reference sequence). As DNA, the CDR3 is TGCAGTGCCTACAGGGGGGGAATTGAGGGCTACACCTTC. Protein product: CSAYRGGIEGYTF.

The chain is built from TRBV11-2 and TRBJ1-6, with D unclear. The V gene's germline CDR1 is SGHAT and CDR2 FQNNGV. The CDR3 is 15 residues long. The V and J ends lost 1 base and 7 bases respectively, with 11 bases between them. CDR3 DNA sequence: TGTGCCAGCAGCTTAGTCGGGCAGGCCAATTCACCCCTCCACTTT. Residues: CASSLVGQANSPLHF.

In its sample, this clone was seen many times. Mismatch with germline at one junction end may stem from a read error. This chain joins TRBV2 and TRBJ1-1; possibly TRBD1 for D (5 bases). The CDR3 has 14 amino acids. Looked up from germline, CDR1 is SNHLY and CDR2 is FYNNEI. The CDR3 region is CASSERAGNAEAFF. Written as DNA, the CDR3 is TGTGCCAGCAGTGAAAGGGCAGGGAACGCTGAAGCTTTCTTT.

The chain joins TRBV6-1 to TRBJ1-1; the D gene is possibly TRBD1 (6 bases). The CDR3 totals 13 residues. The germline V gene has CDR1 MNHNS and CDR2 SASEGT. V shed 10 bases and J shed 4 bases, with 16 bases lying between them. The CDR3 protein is CANSRDRLTEAFF. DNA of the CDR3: TGTGCCAACAGCCGTGACAGGCTCACTGAAGCTTTCTTT.

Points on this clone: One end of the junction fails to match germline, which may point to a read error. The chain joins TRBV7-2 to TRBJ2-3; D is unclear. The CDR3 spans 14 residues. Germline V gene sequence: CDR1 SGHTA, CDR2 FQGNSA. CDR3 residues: CASSFRAVTYTQYF. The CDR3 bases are TGTGCCAGCAGCTTTCGAGCCGTCACATATACGCAGTATTTT.

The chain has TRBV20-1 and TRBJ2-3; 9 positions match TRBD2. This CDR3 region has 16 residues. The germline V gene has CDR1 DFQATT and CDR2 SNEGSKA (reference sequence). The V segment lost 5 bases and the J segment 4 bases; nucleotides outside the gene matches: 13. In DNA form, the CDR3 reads TGCAGTGCTTCACCTCGGGGACTAGCTAGTGCAGATACGCAGTATTTT. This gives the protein CSASPRGLASADTQYF.

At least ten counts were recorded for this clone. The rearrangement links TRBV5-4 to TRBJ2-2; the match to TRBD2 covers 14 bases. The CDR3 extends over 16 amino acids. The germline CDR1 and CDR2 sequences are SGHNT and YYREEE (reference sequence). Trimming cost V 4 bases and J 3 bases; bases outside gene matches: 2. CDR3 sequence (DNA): TGTGCCAGCAGCCGGGGACTAGCGGGAGACACCGGGGAGCTGTTTTTT. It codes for CASSRGLAGDTGELFF.

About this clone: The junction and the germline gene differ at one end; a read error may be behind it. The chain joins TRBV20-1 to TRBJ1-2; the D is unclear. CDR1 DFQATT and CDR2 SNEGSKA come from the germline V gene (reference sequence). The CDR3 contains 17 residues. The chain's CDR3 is CSARGRYSDPSNYGHTF. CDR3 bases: TGCAGTGCTAGGGGCCGGTACAGCGACCCCTCTAACTATGGCCACACCTTC.